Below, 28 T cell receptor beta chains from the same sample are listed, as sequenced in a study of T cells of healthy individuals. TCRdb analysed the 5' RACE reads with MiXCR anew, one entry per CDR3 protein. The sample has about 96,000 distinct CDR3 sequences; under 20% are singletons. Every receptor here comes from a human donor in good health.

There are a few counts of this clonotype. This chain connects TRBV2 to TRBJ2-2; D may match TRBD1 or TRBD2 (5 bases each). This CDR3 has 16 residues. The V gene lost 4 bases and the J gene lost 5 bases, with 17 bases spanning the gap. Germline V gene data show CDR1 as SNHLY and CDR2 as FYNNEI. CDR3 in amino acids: CASSGPRGASTGELFF. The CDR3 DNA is TGTGCCAGCAGTGGGCCAAGAGGGGCGAGTACCGGGGAGCTGTTTTTT.

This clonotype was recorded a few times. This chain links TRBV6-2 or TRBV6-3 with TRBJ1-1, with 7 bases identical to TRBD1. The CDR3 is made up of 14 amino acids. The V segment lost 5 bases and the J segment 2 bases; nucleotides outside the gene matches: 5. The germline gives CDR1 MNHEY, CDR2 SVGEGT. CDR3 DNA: TGTGCCAGCAGTCCGAACAGGGGAAACACTGAAGCTTTCTTT. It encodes CASSPNRGNTEAFF.

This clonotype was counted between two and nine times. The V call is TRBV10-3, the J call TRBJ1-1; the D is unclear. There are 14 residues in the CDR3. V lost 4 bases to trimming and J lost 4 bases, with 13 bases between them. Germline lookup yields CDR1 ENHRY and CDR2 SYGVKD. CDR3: CAISVGPPGTEAFF. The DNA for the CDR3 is TGTGCCATCAGTGTTGGGCCCCCGGGCACTGAAGCTTTCTTT.

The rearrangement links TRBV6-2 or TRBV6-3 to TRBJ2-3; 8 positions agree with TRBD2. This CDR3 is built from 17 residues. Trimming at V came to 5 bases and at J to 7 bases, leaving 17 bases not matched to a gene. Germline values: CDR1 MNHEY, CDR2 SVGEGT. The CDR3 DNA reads TGTGCCAGCAGTCAAACTCGGACTAGCCTATCGACCTATACGCAGTATTTT. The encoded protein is CASSQTRTSLSTYTQYF.

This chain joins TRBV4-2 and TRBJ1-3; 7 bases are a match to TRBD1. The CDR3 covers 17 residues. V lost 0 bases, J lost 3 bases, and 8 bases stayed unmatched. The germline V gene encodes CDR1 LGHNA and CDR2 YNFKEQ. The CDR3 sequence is CASSQDYNRGFGNTIYF. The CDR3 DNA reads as TGTGCCAGCAGCCAAGATTATAACAGGGGATTTGGAAACACCATATATTTT.

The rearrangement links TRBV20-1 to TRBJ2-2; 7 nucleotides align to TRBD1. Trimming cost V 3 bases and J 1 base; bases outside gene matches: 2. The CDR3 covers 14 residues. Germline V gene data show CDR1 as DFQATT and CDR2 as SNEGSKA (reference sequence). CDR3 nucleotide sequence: TGCAGTGCTAGGAGGACAGGGAACACCGGGGAGCTGTTTTTT. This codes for CSARRTGNTGELFF.

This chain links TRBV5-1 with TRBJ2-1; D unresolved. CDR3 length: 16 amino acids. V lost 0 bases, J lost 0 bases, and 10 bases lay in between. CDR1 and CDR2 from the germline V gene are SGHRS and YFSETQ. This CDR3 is CASSLVGQSSYNEQFF. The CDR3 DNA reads TGCGCCAGCAGCTTGGTCGGGCAGAGCTCCTACAATGAGCAGTTCTTC.

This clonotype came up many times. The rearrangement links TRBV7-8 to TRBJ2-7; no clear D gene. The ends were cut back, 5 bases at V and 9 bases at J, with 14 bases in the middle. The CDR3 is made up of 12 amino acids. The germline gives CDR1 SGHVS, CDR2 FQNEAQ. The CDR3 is CASSTDLAGQYF. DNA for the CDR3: TGTGCCAGCAGCACCGACCTCGCCGGGCAGTACTTC.

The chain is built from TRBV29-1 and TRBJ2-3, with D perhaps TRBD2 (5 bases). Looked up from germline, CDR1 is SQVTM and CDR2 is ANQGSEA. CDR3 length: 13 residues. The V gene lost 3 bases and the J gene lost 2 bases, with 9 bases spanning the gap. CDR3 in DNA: TGCAGCGTTGAGGCGGGTATCACAGATACGCAGTATTTT. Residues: CSVEAGITDTQYF.

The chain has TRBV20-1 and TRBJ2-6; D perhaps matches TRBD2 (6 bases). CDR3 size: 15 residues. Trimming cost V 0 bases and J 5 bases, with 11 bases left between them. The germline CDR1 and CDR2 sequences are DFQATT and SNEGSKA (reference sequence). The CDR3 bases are TGCAGTGCTAGAGATGCATGGGACTGGGCCAACGTCCTGACTTTC. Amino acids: CSARDAWDWANVLTF.

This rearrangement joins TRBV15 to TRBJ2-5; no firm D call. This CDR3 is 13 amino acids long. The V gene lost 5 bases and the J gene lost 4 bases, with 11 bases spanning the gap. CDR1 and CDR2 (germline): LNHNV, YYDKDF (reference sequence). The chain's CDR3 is CATSRTRGETQYF. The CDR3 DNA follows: TGTGCCACCAGCCGAACAAGAGGAGAGACCCAGTACTTC.

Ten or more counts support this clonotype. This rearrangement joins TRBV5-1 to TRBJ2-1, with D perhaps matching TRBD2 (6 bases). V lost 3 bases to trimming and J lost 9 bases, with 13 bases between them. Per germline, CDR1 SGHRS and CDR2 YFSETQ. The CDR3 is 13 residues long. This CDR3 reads CASSSRTGVEQFF. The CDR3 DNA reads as TGCGCCAGCAGCTCCCGGACGGGGGTTGAGCAGTTCTTC.

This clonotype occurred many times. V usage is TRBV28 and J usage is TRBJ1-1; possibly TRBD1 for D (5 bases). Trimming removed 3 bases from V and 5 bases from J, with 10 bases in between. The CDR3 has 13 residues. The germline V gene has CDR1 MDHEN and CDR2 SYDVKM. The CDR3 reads CASSLAGRTEAFF. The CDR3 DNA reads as TGTGCCAGCAGTTTGGCAGGGCGGACTGAAGCTTTCTTT.

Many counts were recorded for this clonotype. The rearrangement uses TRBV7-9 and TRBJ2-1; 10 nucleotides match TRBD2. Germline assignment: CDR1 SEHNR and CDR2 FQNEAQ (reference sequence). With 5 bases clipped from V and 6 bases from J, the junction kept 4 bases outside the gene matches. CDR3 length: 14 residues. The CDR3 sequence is CASSHLAGANEQFF. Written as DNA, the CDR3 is TGTGCCAGCAGCCACCTAGCGGGGGCCAATGAGCAGTTCTTC.

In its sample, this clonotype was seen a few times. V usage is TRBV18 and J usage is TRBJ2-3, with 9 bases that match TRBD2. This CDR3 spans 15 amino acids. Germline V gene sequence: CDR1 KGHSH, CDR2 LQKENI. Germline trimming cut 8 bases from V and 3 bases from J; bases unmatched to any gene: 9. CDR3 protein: CASHIAGARTDTQYF. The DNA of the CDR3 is TGTGCCAGCCACATAGCGGGAGCGAGGACAGATACGCAGTATTTT.

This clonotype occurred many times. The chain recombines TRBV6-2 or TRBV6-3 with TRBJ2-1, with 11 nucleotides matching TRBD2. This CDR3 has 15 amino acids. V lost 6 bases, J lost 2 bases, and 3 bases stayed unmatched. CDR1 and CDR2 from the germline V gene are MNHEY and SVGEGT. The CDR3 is CASSLTSGTYNEQFF. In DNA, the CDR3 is TGTGCCAGCAGCCTGACTAGCGGGACCTACAATGAGCAGTTCTTC.

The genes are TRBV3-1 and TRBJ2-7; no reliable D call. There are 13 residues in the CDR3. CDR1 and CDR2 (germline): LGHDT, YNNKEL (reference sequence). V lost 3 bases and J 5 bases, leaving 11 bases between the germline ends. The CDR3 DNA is TGTGCCAGCAGCCATACCCTCCGGAACGAGCAGTACTTC. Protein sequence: CASSHTLRNEQYF.

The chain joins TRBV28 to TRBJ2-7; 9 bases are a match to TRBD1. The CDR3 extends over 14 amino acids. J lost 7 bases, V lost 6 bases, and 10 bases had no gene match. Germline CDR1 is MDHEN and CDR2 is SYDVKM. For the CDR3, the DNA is TGTGCCAGCAGGAGGACAGGGGAGGGATTGGAGCAGTACTTC. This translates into CASRRTGEGLEQYF.

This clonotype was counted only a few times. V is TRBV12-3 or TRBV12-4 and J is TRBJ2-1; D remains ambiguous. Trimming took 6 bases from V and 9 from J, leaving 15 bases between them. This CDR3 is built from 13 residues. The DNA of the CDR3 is TGTGCCAGCAGCCCCCTTCTTGACGGTGAGCAGTTCTTC. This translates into CASSPLLDGEQFF.

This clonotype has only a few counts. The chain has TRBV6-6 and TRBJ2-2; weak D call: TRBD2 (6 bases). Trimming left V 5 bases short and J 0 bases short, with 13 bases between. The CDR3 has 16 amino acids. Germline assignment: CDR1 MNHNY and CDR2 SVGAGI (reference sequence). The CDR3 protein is CASSRISGTNTGELFF. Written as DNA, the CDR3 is TGTGCCAGCAGTAGAATTAGCGGAACGAACACCGGGGAGCTGTTTTTT.

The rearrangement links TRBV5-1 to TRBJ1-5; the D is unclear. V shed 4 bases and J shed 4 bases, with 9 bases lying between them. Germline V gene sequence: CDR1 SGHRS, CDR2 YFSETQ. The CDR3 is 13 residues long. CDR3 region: CASSADPNQPQHF. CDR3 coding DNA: TGCGCCAGCAGCGCGGACCCGAATCAGCCCCAGCATTTT.

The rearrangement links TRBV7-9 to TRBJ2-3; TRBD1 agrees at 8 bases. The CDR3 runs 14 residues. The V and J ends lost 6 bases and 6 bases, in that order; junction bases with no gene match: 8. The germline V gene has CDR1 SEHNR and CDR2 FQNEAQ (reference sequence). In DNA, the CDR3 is TGTGCCAGCAGTCGACAGGGGAGTGAGGATACGCAGTATTTT. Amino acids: CASSRQGSEDTQYF.

The CDR3 sequence: CASSLKMRAFF. CDR3 bases: TGTGCCAGCAGTCTCAAAATGAGAGCTTTCTTT. The chain joins TRBV4-2 to TRBJ1-1; D is ambiguous. This CDR3 region has 11 residues. CDR1 LGHNA and CDR2 YNFKEQ come from the germline V gene. V was trimmed by 6 bases and J by 10 bases, leaving 12 bases between them.

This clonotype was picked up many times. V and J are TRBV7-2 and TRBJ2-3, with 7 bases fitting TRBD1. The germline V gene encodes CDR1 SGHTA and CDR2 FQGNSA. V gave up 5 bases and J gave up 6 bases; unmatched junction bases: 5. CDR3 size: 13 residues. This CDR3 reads CASSDTGVDTQYF. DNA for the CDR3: TGTGCCAGCAGCGATACAGGGGTTGATACGCAGTATTTT.

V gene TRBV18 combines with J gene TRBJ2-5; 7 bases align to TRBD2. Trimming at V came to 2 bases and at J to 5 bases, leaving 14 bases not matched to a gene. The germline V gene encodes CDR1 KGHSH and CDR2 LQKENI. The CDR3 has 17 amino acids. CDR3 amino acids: CASSPINVGGMPETQYF. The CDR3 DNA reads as TGTGCCAGCTCACCAATTAACGTCGGGGGGATGCCGGAGACCCAGTACTTC. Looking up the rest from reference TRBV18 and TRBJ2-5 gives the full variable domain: NAGVMQNPRHLVRRRGQEARLRCSPMKGHSHVYWYRQLPEEGLKFMVYLQKENIIDESGMPKERFSAEFPKEGPSILRIQQVVRGDSAAYFCASSPINVGGMPETQYFGPGTRLLVL.

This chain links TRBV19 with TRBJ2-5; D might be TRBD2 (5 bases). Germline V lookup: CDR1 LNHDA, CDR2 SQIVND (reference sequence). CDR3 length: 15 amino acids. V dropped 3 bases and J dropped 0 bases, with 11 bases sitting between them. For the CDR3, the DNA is TGTGCCAGTAGTATTCGGACTGAGTACCAAGAGACCCAGTACTTC. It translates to CASSIRTEYQETQYF.

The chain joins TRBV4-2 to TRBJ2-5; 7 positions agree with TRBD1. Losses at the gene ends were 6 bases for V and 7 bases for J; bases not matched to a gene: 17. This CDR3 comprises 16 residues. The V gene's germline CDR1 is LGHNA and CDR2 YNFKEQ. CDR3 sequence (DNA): TGTGCCAGCAGTCAGACACAGACAGGGCCTACTGGGACCCAGTACTTC. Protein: CASSQTQTGPTGTQYF.

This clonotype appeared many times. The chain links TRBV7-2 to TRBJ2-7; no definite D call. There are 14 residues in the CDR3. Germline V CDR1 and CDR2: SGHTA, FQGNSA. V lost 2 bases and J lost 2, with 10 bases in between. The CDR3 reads CASSLHAQAYEQYF. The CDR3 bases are TGTGCCAGCAGCTTACATGCCCAGGCCTACGAGCAGTACTTC.